The entry that follows covers one TCR beta chain sequence. This record belongs to a study of blood T cell repertoires in COVID-19. Trimming removed 2 bases at V and 0 bases at J, with 10 bases between. The germline gives CDR1 GTSNPN, CDR2 SVGIG (reference sequence). This CDR3 comprises 15 residues. Profiled with immunoSEQ multiplex PCR; TCRdb holds only in-frame clones, not every one. Here the sample spans tens of thousands of clones, about 86% being singletons. The receptor's source is a man in his forties or fifties with active COVID-19. This sequence joins TRBV30 and TRBJ1-4; tentative D call: TRBD1 (6 bases). Material for sequencing was peripheral blood. The CDR3 bases are TGTGCCTGGAGTACAGGGACCTCAACTAATGAAAAACTGTTTTTT. Residues: CAWSTGTSTNEKLFF.